Listed here are 25 T cell receptor beta chains from one sample, sequenced in a study of T cells in Graves' hyperthyroidism and ophthalmopathy. RNA transcripts provided the source from which TCR beta CDR3 regions were amplified. The HTBI set primed first-round TCR CDR3 RT-PCR. A single record per CDR3 protein comes from TCRdb applying MiXCR to the multiplex PCR reads. The table has 530,000 or so distinct CDR3 sequences, around 46% seen once. The sample consisted of peripheral blood or thyroid tissue (not recorded which). The receptors stem from a woman aged 18-29 years with Graves' hyperthyroidism.

This clonotype was seen many times. The chain links TRBV25-1 to TRBJ2-7, with TRBD2 matching 7 bases. In germline, CDR1 is MGHDK, CDR2 SYGVNS. The CDR3 extends over 16 amino acids. V was pared by 8 bases and J by 0 bases, with 13 bases of the junction left unmatched. Here the CDR3 DNA reads TGTGCCAGCTCACCACCGGGAGGATTGAGCTCCTACGAGCAGTACTTC. Translation gives CASSPPGGLSSYEQYF.

This clonotype was seen repeatedly, ten times or more. The CDR3: CASSIMGHVSYEQYF. The DNA of the CDR3 is TGTGCCAGTAGTATAATGGGACACGTCTCCTACGAGCAGTACTTC. The chain is built from TRBV19 and TRBJ2-7, with a possible D match to TRBD1 (6 bases). Deletions cut 2 bases from V and 0 bases from J, with 11 bases between. This CDR3 is 15 amino acids long. Germline V gene data show CDR1 as LNHDA and CDR2 as SQIVND (reference sequence).

The V gene is TRBV19, the J gene TRBJ2-3; TRBD2 matches 10 bases. The CDR3 sequence is 16 residues long. Germline V gene sequence: CDR1 LNHDA, CDR2 SQIVND (reference sequence). Germline trimming cut 5 bases from V and 2 bases from J; bases unmatched to any gene: 7. In DNA form, the CDR3 reads TGTGCCAGTAGTCGTTCAGCGGGAGGGTACACAGATACGCAGTATTTT. This translates into CASSRSAGGYTDTQYF.

This clonotype was found many times. The gene calls are TRBV25-1 and TRBJ1-1; D is unclear. Germline lookup yields CDR1 MGHDK and CDR2 SYGVNS. V was trimmed by 4 bases and J by 8 bases, leaving 11 bases between them. The CDR3 is made up of 12 amino acids. The CDR3 is CASSATYEEAFF. In DNA form, the CDR3 reads TGTGCCAGCAGTGCCACCTATGAGGAAGCTTTCTTT. The full variable domain, in which reference TRBV25-1 and TRBJ1-1 provide the parts outside the CDR3, is EADIYQTPRYLVIGTGKKITLECSQTMGHDKMYWYQQDPGMELHLIHYSYGVNSTEKGDLSSESTVSRIRTEHFPLTLESARPSHTSQYLCASSATYEEAFFGQGTRLTVV.

This clonotype has ten or more counts. The chain is built from TRBV5-8 and TRBJ1-1; tentatively, D is TRBD1 (6 bases). The V end lost 0 bases, the J end lost 7 bases, and 10 bases lay between the germline ends. This CDR3 is 13 amino acids long. The V gene's germline CDR1 is SGHTS and CDR2 YDEGEE. The CDR3 sequence: CASSLGGQIEAFF. DNA of the CDR3: TGTGCCAGCAGCTTGGGAGGACAGATTGAAGCTTTCTTT.

The chain is built from TRBV11-1 and TRBJ1-5; no definite D call. The CDR3 consists of 16 residues. CDR1 and CDR2 (germline): SGHAT, FQDESV (reference sequence). Trimming cost V 5 bases and J 6 bases, with 20 bases left between them. The CDR3: CASSLVDGGLGQPQHF. For the CDR3, the DNA is TGTGCCAGCAGCCTAGTGGACGGTGGGTTGGGTCAGCCCCAGCATTTT.

This clonotype was observed a handful of times. The rearrangement links TRBV29-1 to TRBJ2-6; TRBD1 aligns across 7 bases. In germline, CDR1 is SQVTM, CDR2 ANQGSEA. After removal of 8 bases from V and 0 bases from J, the junction contained 7 bases not matched to a gene. The CDR3 length is 15 residues. The CDR3 DNA sequence: TGCAGCCGACAGGGAGAGGGCTCTGGGGCCAACGTCCTGACTTTC. Protein sequence: CSRQGEGSGANVLTF.

The chain carries TRBV7-3 and TRBJ2-7, with 9 bases that match TRBD2. The CDR3 extends over 16 amino acids. Losses at the gene ends were 1 base for V and 5 bases for J; bases not matched to a gene: 9. Germline-derived CDR1 and CDR2 are SGHTA and FQGTGA. Written as DNA, the CDR3 is TGTGCCAGCAGCTTAAGTCGAATAGCGGGGGAGAACGAGCAGTACTTC. Protein product: CASSLSRIAGENEQYF.

This rearrangement joins TRBV19 to TRBJ2-3, with 7 positions matching TRBD2. V lost 4 bases and J lost 1; bases outside the gene matches: 8. Germline V lookup: CDR1 LNHDA, CDR2 SQIVND (reference sequence). This CDR3 contains 16 residues. CDR3 amino acids: CASSRSGLAGTDTQYF. The CDR3, as DNA: TGTGCCAGTAGTAGGTCCGGGCTAGCGGGCACAGATACGCAGTATTTT.

This clonotype was seen a single time. A much larger clone lies a single base off, so this may be a read error. The chain has TRBV29-1 and TRBJ2-7; TRBD2 matches 9 bases. V dropped 4 bases and J dropped 7; count of bases not matched to a gene: 8. The CDR3 contains 13 residues. From germline, CDR1 is SQVTM and CDR2 ANQGSEA. This CDR3 reads CSVVGGRGGEQYF. The DNA of the CDR3 is TGCAGCGTTGTCGGCGGGAGGGGGGGTGAGCAGTACTTC.

This chain connects TRBV7-9 to TRBJ1-2; D remains unclear. Germline V gene sequence: CDR1 SEHNR, CDR2 FQNEAQ (reference sequence). The length of the CDR3 is 10 residues. Trimming pared 4 bases from V and 9 bases from J, leaving 6 bases between. The CDR3 here is CASSSLSYTF. As DNA, the CDR3 is TGTGCCAGCAGCTCCCTAAGCTACACCTTC.

The chain links TRBV20-1 to TRBJ1-3, with 7 bases that match TRBD1. From germline, CDR1 is DFQATT and CDR2 SNEGSKA (reference sequence). CDR3 length: 12 amino acids. V lost 5 bases to trimming and J lost 7 bases; unmatched junction nucleotides: 5. CDR3: CSAGRQGNTIYF. In DNA, the CDR3 is TGCAGTGCTGGAAGACAGGGTAACACCATATATTTT.

The chain recombines TRBV29-1 with TRBJ2-7; D possibly corresponds to TRBD2 (7 bases). There are 15 residues in the CDR3. Trimming shortened V by 0 bases and J by 0 bases, and 12 bases separated the two germline ends. CDR1 and CDR2 from the germline V gene are SQVTM and ANQGSEA. CDR3 protein: CSVEEGGGHSYEQYF. Written as DNA, the CDR3 is TGCAGCGTTGAAGAGGGGGGGGGCCACTCCTACGAGCAGTACTTC.

This clonotype came up many times. CDR3 in amino acids: CASSSLLAGSYEQYF. CDR3 DNA sequence: TGTGCCAGCAGCTCCCTACTAGCGGGGTCCTACGAGCAGTACTTC. The chain combines TRBV11-2 with TRBJ2-7; 10 bases are shared with TRBD2. Germline loops: CDR1 SGHAT, CDR2 FQNNGV. Unmatched junction bases numbered 4, after V lost 4 bases and J lost 1 base. The length of the CDR3 is 15 residues.

This clonotype was observed at least ten times. This chain connects TRBV20-1 to TRBJ1-3; tentatively, D is TRBD1 (6 bases). Germline V gene sequence: CDR1 DFQATT, CDR2 SNEGSKA (reference sequence). The V end lost 5 bases, the J end lost 2 bases, and 13 bases lay between the germline ends. The CDR3 consists of 14 residues. The CDR3 loop reads CSAQGLSAGNTIYF. DNA of the CDR3: TGCAGTGCTCAGGGGCTGTCCGCTGGAAACACCATATATTTT.

This chain uses TRBV7-9 with TRBJ2-7, with TRBD2 identical over 9 bases. The DNA matches TRBJ2-1 better at its end, which makes the J call doubtful. This CDR3 region has 15 residues. Per germline, CDR1 SEHNR and CDR2 FQNEAQ (reference sequence). CDR3 residues: CASSSAASGEHEQFF. The CDR3 DNA follows: TGTGCCAGCAGCTCCGCGGCTAGCGGGGAACATGAGCAGTTCTTC.

The V gene is TRBV15, the J gene TRBJ2-7, with 11 bases aligning to TRBD1. Germline values: CDR1 LNHNV, CDR2 YYDKDF (reference sequence). Trimming removed 10 bases from V and 2 bases from J; junction bases left unmatched: 1. The length of the CDR3 is 12 residues. In DNA, the CDR3 is TGTGCCAGGACAGGGGGCCCCTACGAGCAGTACTTC. As protein: CARTGGPYEQYF.

The chain recombines TRBV2 with TRBJ1-1; no firm D call. The CDR3 sequence is 13 residues long. Germline values: CDR1 SNHLY, CDR2 FYNNEI. V was trimmed by 4 bases and J by 3 bases, leaving 9 bases between them. CDR3 sequence: CASSGRWDTEAFF. CDR3 nucleotides: TGTGCCAGCAGTGGAAGGTGGGACACTGAAGCTTTCTTT.

V and J are TRBV7-9 and TRBJ1-1, with a weak D call TRBD1 (6 bases). Germline loops: CDR1 SEHNR, CDR2 FQNEAQ (reference sequence). The CDR3 has 15 residues. V lost 5 bases and J 11 bases, leaving 24 bases between the germline ends. For the CDR3, the DNA is TGTGCCAGCAGCCAACAACAGGGACAAACCGTCGGCGCTTTCTTT. Translating gives CASSQQQGQTVGAFF.

This clonotype was counted many times. This chain connects TRBV7-2 to TRBJ2-7; the match to TRBD2 covers 7 bases. This CDR3 spans 17 amino acids. Losses at the gene ends were 1 base for V and 6 bases for J; bases not matched to a gene: 15. Germline CDR1 is SGHTA and CDR2 is FQGNSA. This chain's CDR3 is CASSLDPAREIPTEQYF. For the CDR3, the DNA is TGTGCCAGCAGCTTAGATCCCGCGCGGGAGATTCCTACCGAGCAGTACTTC.

This chain joins TRBV20-1 and TRBJ1-1; the match to TRBD1 covers 7 bases. There are 17 residues in the CDR3. Looked up from germline, CDR1 is DFQATT and CDR2 is SNEGSKA (reference sequence). With 3 bases clipped from V and 3 bases from J, the junction kept 16 bases outside the gene matches. CDR3 sequence reads: CSARDNRQGRLDTEAFF. The CDR3, as DNA: TGCAGTGCTAGGGACAATCGACAGGGACGGTTAGACACTGAAGCTTTCTTT.

The chain carries TRBV6-4 and TRBJ1-2; the D gene is possibly TRBD1 (6 bases). This CDR3 has 14 residues. Deletions cut 2 bases from V and 6 bases from J, with 13 bases between. Germline assignment: CDR1 MRHNA and CDR2 SNTAGT. In nucleotides, the CDR3 is TGTGCCAGCAGTGACGGGGGGGCCAAGGATGGCTACACCTTC. It codes for CASSDGGAKDGYTF.

The rearrangement joins TRBV20-1 to TRBJ2-1, with D possibly called TRBD1 or TRBD2 (6 bases each). Germline V gene lookup returns CDR1 DFQATT and CDR2 SNEGSKA (reference sequence). The CDR3 is 15 residues long. Trimming pared 0 bases from V and 8 bases from J, leaving 17 bases between. As DNA, the CDR3 is TGCAGTGCTAGAGATCTGGGGGGCGGGATGTATGAGCAGTTCTTC. Residues: CSARDLGGGMYEQFF.

There are many counts of this clonotype. This rearrangement joins TRBV27 to TRBJ2-7; D not certain. The CDR3 extends over 11 amino acids. The ends were cut back, 8 bases at V and 5 bases at J, with 10 bases in the middle. Germline V gives CDR1 MNHEY, CDR2 SMNVEV (reference sequence). The CDR3 DNA sequence: TGTGCCAGCGGTGACATTCACGAGCAGTACTTC. This codes for CASGDIHEQYF.

This clonotype was detected many times. This chain links TRBV10-3 with TRBJ2-7; TRBD1 is a possible D gene (6 bases). The germline V gene encodes CDR1 ENHRY and CDR2 SYGVKD. This CDR3 has 14 residues. Deletions cut 5 bases from V and 1 base from J, with 12 bases between. CDR3 nucleotides: TGTGCCATCAGTACTGGACAGCGATCCTACGAGCAGTACTTC. Translation: CAISTGQRSYEQYF.